The TCR beta chain under discussion was sequenced for a study of blood T cell repertoires in COVID-19. Some clones are missing from TCRdb's copy, which holds only in-frame ones; the method was immunoSEQ multiplex PCR. Of approximately 7,600 clones in the sample, approximately 88% were seen once. The CDR3 spans 14 residues. Germline V CDR1 and CDR2: SGHRS, YFSETQ. Trimming at V came to 2 bases and at J to 5 bases, leaving 5 bases not matched to a gene. This chain connects TRBV5-1 to TRBJ2-7; TRBD1 agrees at 9 bases. The sample comprised peripheral blood. The receptor was isolated from a human donor in a cohort sampled during active COVID-19. The CDR3 spells CASSLRGQGNEQYF. CDR3 sequence (DNA): TGCGCCAGCAGCTTAAGGGGACAGGGAAACGAGCAGTACTTC.